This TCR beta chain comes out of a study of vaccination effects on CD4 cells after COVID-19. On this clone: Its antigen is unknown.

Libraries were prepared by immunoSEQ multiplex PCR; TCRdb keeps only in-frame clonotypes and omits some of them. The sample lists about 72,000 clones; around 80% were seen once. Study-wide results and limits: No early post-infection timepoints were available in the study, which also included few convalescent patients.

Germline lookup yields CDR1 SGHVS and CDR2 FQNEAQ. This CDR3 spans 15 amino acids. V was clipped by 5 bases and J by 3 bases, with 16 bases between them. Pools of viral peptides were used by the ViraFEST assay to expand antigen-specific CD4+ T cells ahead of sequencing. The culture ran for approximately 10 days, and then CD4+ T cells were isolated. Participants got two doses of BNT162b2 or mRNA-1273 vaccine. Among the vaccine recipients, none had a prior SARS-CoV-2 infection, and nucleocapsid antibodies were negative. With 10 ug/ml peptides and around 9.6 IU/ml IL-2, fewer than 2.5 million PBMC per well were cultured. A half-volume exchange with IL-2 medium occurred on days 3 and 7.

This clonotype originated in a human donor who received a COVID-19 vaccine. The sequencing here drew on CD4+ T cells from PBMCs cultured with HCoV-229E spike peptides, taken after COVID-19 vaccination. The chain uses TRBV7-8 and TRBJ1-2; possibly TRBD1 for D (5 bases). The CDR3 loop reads CASSPQWGVDYGYTF. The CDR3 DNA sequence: TGTGCCAGCAGCCCCCAATGGGGGGTTGACTATGGCTACACCTTC. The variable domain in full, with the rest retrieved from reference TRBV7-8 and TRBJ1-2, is GAGVSQSPRYKVAKRGQDVALRCDPISGHVSLFWYQQALGQGPEFLTYFQNEAQLDKSGLPSDRFFAERPEGSVSTLKIQRTQQEDSAVYLCASSPQWGVDYGYTFGSGTRLTVV.